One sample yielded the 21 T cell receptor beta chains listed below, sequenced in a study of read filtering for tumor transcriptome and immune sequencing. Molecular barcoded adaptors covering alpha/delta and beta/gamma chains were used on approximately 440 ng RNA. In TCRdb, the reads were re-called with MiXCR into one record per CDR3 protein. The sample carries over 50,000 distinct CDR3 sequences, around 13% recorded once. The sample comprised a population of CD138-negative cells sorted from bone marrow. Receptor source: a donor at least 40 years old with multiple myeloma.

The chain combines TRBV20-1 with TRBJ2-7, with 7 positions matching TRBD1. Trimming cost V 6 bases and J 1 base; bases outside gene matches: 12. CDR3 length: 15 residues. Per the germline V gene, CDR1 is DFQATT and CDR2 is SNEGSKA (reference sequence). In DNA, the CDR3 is TGCAGTGCCCAGGACGGGACAGTAGTATCCTACGAGCAGTACTTC. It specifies CSAQDGTVVSYEQYF.

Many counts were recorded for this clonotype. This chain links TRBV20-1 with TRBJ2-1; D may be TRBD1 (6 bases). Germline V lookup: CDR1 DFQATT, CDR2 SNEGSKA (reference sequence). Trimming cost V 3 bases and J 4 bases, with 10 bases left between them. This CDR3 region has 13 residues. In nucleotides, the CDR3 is TGCAGTGCTAGTAGTGACAGGTACAATGAGCAGTTCTTC. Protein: CSASSDRYNEQFF.

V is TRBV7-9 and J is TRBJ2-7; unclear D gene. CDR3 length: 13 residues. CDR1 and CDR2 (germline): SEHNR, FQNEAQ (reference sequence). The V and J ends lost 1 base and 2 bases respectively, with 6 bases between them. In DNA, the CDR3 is TGTGCCAGCAGCTTAGGGGAAACCTACGAGCAGTACTTC. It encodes CASSLGETYEQYF.

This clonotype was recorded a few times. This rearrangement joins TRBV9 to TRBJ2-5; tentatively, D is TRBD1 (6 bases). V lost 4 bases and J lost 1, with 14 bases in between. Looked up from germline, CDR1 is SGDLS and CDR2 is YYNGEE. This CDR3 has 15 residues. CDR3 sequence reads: CASSPQGLGQETQYF. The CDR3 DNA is TGTGCCAGCAGCCCACAGGGTTTAGGCCAAGAGACCCAGTACTTC.

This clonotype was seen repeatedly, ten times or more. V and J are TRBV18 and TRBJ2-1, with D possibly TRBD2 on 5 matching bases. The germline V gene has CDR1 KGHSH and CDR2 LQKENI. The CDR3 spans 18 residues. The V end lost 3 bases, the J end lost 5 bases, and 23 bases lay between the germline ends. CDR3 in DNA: TGTGCCAGCTCACCGAGAGGAACAGCCGGACTGGGTGACAATGAGCAGTTCTTC. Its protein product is CASSPRGTAGLGDNEQFF.

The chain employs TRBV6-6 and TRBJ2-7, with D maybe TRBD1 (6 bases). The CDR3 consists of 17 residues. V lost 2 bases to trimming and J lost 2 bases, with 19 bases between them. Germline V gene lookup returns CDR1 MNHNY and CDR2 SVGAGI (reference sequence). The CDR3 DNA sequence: TGTGCCAGCAGTTACCTGAACAGGGTCACTACCACCTACGAGCAGTACTTC. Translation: CASSYLNRVTTTYEQYF.

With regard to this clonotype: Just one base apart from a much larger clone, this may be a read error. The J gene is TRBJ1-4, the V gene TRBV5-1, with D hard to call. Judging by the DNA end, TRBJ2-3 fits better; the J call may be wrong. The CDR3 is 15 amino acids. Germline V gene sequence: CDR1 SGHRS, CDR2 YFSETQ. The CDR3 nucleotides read TGCGCCACCAGCTTGGCCGCCAAAGTCCCAGATACGCAGTATTTT. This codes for CATSLAAKVPDTQYF.

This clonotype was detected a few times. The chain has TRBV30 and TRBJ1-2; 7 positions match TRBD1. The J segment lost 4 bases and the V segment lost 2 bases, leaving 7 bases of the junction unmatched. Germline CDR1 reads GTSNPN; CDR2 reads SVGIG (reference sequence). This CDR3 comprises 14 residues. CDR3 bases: TGTGCCTGGAGTTCGGACAGGTTGGGCTATGGCTACACCTTC. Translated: CAWSSDRLGYGYTF. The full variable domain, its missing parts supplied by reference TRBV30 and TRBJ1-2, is SQTIHQWPATLVQPVGSPLSLECTVEGTSNPNLYWYRQAAGRGLQLLFYSVGIGQISSEVPQNLSASRPQDRQFILSSKKLLLSDSGFYLCAWSSDRLGYGYTFGSGTRLTVV.

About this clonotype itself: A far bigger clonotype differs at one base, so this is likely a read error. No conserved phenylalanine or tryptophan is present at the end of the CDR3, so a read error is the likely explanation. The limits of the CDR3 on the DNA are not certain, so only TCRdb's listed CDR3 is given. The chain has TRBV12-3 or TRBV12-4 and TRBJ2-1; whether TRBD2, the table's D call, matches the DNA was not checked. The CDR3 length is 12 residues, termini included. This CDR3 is CASSLVAGASFI.

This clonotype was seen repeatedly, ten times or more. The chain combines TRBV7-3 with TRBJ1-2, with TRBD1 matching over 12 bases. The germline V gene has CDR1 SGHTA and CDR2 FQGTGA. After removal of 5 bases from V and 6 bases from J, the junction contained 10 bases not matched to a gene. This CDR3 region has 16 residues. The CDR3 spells CASSLTGTGGFDGYTF. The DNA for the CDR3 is TGTGCCAGCAGCCTTACCGGGACAGGGGGCTTCGATGGCTACACCTTC. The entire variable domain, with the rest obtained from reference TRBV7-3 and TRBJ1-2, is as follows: GAGVSQTPSNKVTEKGKYVELRCDPISGHTALYWYRQSLGQGPEFLIYFQGTGAADDSGLPNDRFFAVRPEGSVSTLKIQRTERGDSAVYLCASSLTGTGGFDGYTFGSGTRLTVV.

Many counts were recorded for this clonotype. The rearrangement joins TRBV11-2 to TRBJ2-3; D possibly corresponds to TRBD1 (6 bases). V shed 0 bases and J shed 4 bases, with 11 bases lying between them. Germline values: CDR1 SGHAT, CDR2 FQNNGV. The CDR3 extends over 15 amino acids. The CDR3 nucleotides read TGTGCCAGCAGCTTAGATATACAGGGACCAGATACGCAGTATTTT. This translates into CASSLDIQGPDTQYF.

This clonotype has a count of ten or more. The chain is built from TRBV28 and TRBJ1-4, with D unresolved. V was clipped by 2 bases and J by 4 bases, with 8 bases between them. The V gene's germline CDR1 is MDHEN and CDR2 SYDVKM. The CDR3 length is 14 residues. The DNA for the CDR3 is TGTGCCAGCAGTTTACGGGCGCTTAATGAAAAACTGTTTTTT. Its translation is CASSLRALNEKLFF.

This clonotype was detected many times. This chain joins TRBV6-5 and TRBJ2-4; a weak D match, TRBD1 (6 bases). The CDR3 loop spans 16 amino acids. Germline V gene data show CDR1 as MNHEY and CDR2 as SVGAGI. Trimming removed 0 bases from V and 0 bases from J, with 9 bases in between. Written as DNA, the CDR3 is TGTGCCAGCAGTTACTCCAGGGGAATAGCCAAAAACATTCAGTACTTC. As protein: CASSYSRGIAKNIQYF.

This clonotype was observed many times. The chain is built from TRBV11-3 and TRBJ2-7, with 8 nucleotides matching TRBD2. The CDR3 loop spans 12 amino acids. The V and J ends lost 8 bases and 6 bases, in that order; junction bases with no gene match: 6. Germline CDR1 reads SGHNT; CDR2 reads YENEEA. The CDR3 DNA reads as TGTGCCAGCGGAGCGGGAGTAGGCGAGCAGTACTTC. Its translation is CASGAGVGEQYF. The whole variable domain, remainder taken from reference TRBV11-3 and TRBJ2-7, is EAGVVQSPRYKIIEKKQPVAFWCNPISGHNTLYWYLQNLGQGPELLIRYENEEAVDDSQLPKDRFSAERLKGVDSTLKIQPAELGDSAVYLCASGAGVGEQYFGPGTRLTVT.

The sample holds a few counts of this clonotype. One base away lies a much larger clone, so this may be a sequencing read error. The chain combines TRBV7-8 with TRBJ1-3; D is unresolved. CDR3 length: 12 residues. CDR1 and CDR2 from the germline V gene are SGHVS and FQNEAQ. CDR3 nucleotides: TGTGCCAGCGCCCTAGATGGAGACACCATATATTTT. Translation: CASALDGDTIYF.

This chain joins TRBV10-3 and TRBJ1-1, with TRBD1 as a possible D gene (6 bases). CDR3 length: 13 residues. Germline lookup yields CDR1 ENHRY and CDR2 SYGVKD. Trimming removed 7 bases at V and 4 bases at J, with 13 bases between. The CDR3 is CAINQGLGTEAFF. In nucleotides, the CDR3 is TGTGCCATCAACCAGGGGTTGGGCACTGAAGCTTTCTTT.

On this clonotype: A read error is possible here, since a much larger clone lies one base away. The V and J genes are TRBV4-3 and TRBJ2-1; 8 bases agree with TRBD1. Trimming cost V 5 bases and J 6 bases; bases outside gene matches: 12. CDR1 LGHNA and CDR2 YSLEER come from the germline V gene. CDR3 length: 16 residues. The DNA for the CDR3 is TGCGCCAGCAGCAACTACCGGGACAGGCTTCCCAATGAGCAGTTCTTC. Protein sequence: CASSNYRDRLPNEQFF.

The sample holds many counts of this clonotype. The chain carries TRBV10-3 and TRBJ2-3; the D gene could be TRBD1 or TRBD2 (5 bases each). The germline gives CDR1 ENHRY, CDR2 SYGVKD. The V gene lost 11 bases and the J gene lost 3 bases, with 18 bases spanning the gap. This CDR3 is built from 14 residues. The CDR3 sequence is CAASGAGWTDTQYF. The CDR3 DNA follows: TGTGCCGCTTCCGGGGCAGGGTGGACAGATACGCAGTATTTT.

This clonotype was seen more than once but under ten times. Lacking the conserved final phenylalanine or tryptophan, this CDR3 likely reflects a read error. The CDR3, as DNA: TGCAGCGCTGGTGGGGGTATGGATACTGAAGCTTTCTAT. Its protein product is CSAGGGMDTEAFY. This chain links TRBV29-1 with TRBJ1-1; TRBD1 is a possible D gene (5 bases). The CDR3 totals 13 residues. Germline CDR1 reads SQVTM; CDR2 reads ANQGSEA. Trimming left V 7 bases short and J 5 bases short, with 17 bases between.

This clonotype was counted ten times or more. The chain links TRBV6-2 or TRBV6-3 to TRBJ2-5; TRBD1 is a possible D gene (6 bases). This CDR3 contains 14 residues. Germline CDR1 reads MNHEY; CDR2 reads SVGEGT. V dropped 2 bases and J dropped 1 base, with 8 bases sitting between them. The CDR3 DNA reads TGTGCCAGCAGTTACGGCAGGGGCCAAGAGACCCAGTACTTC. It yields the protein CASSYGRGQETQYF.

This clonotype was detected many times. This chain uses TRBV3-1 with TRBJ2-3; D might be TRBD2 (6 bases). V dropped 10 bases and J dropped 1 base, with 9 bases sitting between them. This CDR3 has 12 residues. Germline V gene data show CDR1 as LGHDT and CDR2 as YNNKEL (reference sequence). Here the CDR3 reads CATSARTDTQYF. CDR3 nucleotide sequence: TGTGCCACTAGCGCCCGCACAGATACGCAGTATTTT.